The next 28 T cell receptor beta chains were all read from a single sample in a study of post-analysis software for immune sequencing data. Each TCR beta cDNA library carried unique molecular identifiers. In TCRdb, the PCR reads were re-called with MiXCR into one record per CDR3 protein. This table has 430,000 or so distinct CDR3 sequences, about 40% appearing once. Antigens of these TCRs are unknown. Study-wide results and limits: The study found TRBV5-6, TRBV5-1 and TRBV20-1 among 5 or 6 TRBV segments more frequent in patients than controls.

The sequenced material came from blood. These receptors were taken from a girl aged 2-15 years with multiple sclerosis.

The rearrangement uses TRBV18 and TRBJ2-3; TRBD2 matches 8 bases. This CDR3 is built from 16 residues. In germline, CDR1 is KGHSH, CDR2 LQKENI. This CDR3 is CATHGSLAASTDTQYF. CDR3 nucleotide sequence: TGTGCGACACACGGATCACTAGCGGCTAGCACAGATACGCAGTATTTT.

This sequence joins TRBV10-3 and TRBJ1-2; D unresolved. V was clipped by 3 bases and J by 8 bases, with 13 bases between them. CDR3 size: 13 residues. The V gene's germline CDR1 is ENHRY and CDR2 SYGVKD. The CDR3 region is CAISDVRVHGYTF. DNA of the CDR3: TGTGCCATCAGTGATGTACGGGTCCACGGCTACACCTTC.

As for this clonotype: An end of the junction does not agree with germline; a read error may underlie this. The chain links TRBV10-3 to TRBJ2-5; 8 bases are a match to TRBD2. This CDR3 spans 17 amino acids. Germline loops: CDR1 ENHRY, CDR2 SYGVKD. Here the CDR3 reads CAISESISGGSQEAQYF. In DNA, the CDR3 is TGTGCCATCAGTGAGTCGATCAGCGGGGGTAGCCAAGAGGCCCAGTACTTC.

The chain employs TRBV24-1 and TRBJ2-5; possible D gene TRBD2, 7 bases. The V gene lost 4 bases and the J gene lost 1 base, with 18 bases spanning the gap. The CDR3 has 17 amino acids. Germline loops: CDR1 KGHDR, CDR2 SFDVKD. CDR3 region: CATSDRMGGLGQETQYF. In nucleotides, the CDR3 is TGTGCCACCAGTGACCGGATGGGGGGGCTTGGCCAAGAGACCCAGTACTTC.

The chain joins TRBV2 to TRBJ1-6; the D gene is possibly TRBD1 (6 bases). This CDR3 comprises 17 residues. From germline, CDR1 is SNHLY and CDR2 FYNNEI. Trimming stripped 2 bases from V and 6 bases from J, with 17 bases between. This CDR3 is CASSERWPGDGNSPLHF. The CDR3 DNA reads TGTGCCAGCAGTGAAAGGTGGCCAGGGGACGGTAATTCACCCCTCCACTTT.

This chain joins TRBV7-2 and TRBJ1-5, with D perhaps TRBD1 (6 bases). CDR3 length equals 14 residues. Trimming pared 1 base from V and 5 bases from J, leaving 9 bases between. Germline CDR1 SGHTA, CDR2 FQGNSA. The CDR3 nucleotides read TGTGCCAGCAGCTTAGGGACAGTTTATCAGCCCCAGCATTTT. Its translation: CASSLGTVYQPQHF.

The chain recombines TRBV2 with TRBJ2-3; D remains ambiguous. Deletions cut 7 bases from V and 2 bases from J, with 13 bases between. The CDR3 has 14 residues. Germline V gene lookup returns CDR1 SNHLY and CDR2 FYNNEI. CDR3 sequence: CASTSPIDTDTQYF. For the CDR3, the DNA is TGTGCCAGCACCAGTCCAATCGACACAGATACGCAGTATTTT.

The J gene is TRBJ2-4, the V gene TRBV29-1; TRBD2 matches 7 bases. The tail of the sequence fits TRBJ2-7 better, so the J call may be wrong. CDR1 and CDR2 (germline): SQVTM, ANQGSEA. CDR3 length: 14 amino acids. The CDR3 region is CSVGDWRGFYEQYF. The CDR3 region has the DNA TGCAGCGTAGGGGACTGGCGGGGGTTCTACGAGCAGTACTTC.

The chain combines TRBV29-1 with TRBJ2-7, with D possibly being TRBD1 (5 bases). The tail of the sequence fits TRBJ2-5 better, so the J call may be wrong. CDR3 size: 11 residues. Germline loops: CDR1 SQVTM, CDR2 ANQGSEA. CDR3 nucleotides: TGCAGCGTTGACAGGGATGAGACCCAGTACTTC. Translating it yields CSVDRDETQYF.

This clonotype was observed a handful of times. The chain uses TRBV6-5 and TRBJ2-7; TRBD1 matches at 8 bases. J was trimmed by 3 bases and V by 2 bases; bases with no gene match: 6. The CDR3 is 15 residues long. In germline, CDR1 is MNHEY, CDR2 SVGAGI. The CDR3 spells CASSYAGTGRYEQYF. CDR3 DNA: TGTGCCAGCAGTTACGCCGGGACAGGACGCTACGAGCAGTACTTC.

This clonotype has more than one count but fewer than ten. V and J are TRBV28 and TRBJ2-7; maybe TRBD2 (5 bases). The CDR3 contains 15 residues. The germline CDR1 and CDR2 sequences are MDHEN and SYDVKM. With 5 bases removed from V and 5 bases from J, the gap between germline ends came to 19 bases. The CDR3 spells CASSLHGGSSDEQYF. CDR3 sequence (DNA): TGTGCCAGCAGTCTTCACGGTGGGAGCAGCGACGAGCAGTACTTC.

V and J are TRBV10-3 and TRBJ1-4; 7 nucleotides align to TRBD1. The CDR3 spans 13 residues. After removal of 8 bases from V and 3 bases from J, the junction contained 3 bases not matched to a gene. Germline V CDR1 and CDR2: ENHRY, SYGVKD. The CDR3 is CAIRQGPNEKLFF. DNA for the CDR3: TGTGCCATCCGACAGGGTCCTAATGAAAAACTGTTTTTT.

This clonotype occurred a few times. The V and J genes are TRBV6-5 and TRBJ2-1, with D possibly being TRBD2 (7 bases). The germline gives CDR1 MNHEY, CDR2 SVGAGI. Trimming pared 2 bases from V and 2 bases from J, leaving 10 bases between. CDR3 length: 15 amino acids. CDR3 in amino acids: CASSYEGGTYNEQFF. The CDR3 nucleotides are TGTGCCAGCAGTTACGAGGGGGGGACCTACAATGAGCAGTTCTTC.

The V and J genes are TRBV20-1 and TRBJ2-1; perhaps TRBD2 as D (6 bases). The CDR3 runs to 15 residues. Trimming cost V 4 bases and J 6 bases, with 19 bases left between them. Germline CDR1 and CDR2: DFQATT and SNEGSKA (reference sequence). The CDR3 DNA sequence: TGCAGTGCTACGACGGTGCTAGCGTACTCCAATGAGCAGTTCTTC. Translating gives CSATTVLAYSNEQFF.

The V gene is TRBV7-8, the J gene TRBJ1-5; 10 bases line up with TRBD1. This CDR3 contains 18 residues. Germline V lookup: CDR1 SGHVS, CDR2 FQNEAQ. V trimming: 1 base; J trimming: 0 bases; junction bases outside the gene matches: 6. The CDR3 spells CASSLGGQGTTSNQPQHF. The CDR3 DNA sequence: TGTGCCAGCAGCTTAGGGGGACAGGGGACAACTAGCAATCAGCCCCAGCATTTT.

The V and J genes are TRBV15 and TRBJ2-1, with TRBD2 matching over 12 bases. This CDR3 comprises 17 residues. Germline-derived CDR1 and CDR2 are LNHNV and YYDKDF (reference sequence). V lost 5 bases, J lost 7 bases, and 12 bases stayed unmatched. CDR3 protein: CATSRGFWTSGNNEQFF. The CDR3 bases are TGTGCCACCAGCCGCGGTTTCTGGACTAGCGGGAATAATGAGCAGTTCTTC.

This clonotype was seen only a few times. The chain employs TRBV28 and TRBJ1-2, with 7 bases fitting TRBD1. Trimming removed 3 bases from V and 3 bases from J; junction bases left unmatched: 4. The CDR3 loop spans 14 amino acids. Germline V gene lookup returns CDR1 MDHEN and CDR2 SYDVKM. The CDR3 protein is CASSFLGTDYGYTF. Written as DNA, the CDR3 is TGTGCCAGCAGTTTCCTAGGGACAGACTATGGCTACACCTTC.

The rearrangement joins TRBV29-1 to TRBJ2-5, with D possibly being TRBD2 (5 bases). The CDR3 totals 20 residues. Germline V CDR1 and CDR2: SQVTM, ANQGSEA. V lost 2 bases and J lost 11, with 39 bases in between. The CDR3 DNA follows: TGCAGCGTTGAATCCCTAAACAGCGGCTATTTTACCTATTTTTACAATGAGCAGTACTTC. Protein product: CSVESLNSGYFTYFYNEQYF.

This chain links TRBV28 with TRBJ2-4; D is perhaps TRBD1 (6 bases). The germline V gene encodes CDR1 MDHEN and CDR2 SYDVKM. CDR3 size: 13 residues. Trimming removed 8 bases from V and 3 bases from J, with 11 bases in between. This CDR3 reads CASQQGVKNIQYF. The CDR3, as DNA: TGTGCCAGCCAACAGGGTGTCAAAAACATTCAGTACTTC.

This chain uses TRBV5-4 with TRBJ2-3; perhaps TRBD1 as D (6 bases). The CDR3 sequence is 14 residues long. The germline V and J ends were trimmed by 1 base and 4 bases, with 10 bases remaining between them. Germline CDR1 is SGHNT and CDR2 is YYREEE (reference sequence). CDR3 nucleotide sequence: TGTGCCAGCAGCTTGTGGGGGCTAGCAGATACGCAGTATTTT. It codes for CASSLWGLADTQYF.

The chain carries TRBV6-2 or TRBV6-3 and TRBJ2-1, with TRBD1 as a possible D gene (5 bases). The germline V gene encodes CDR1 MNHEY and CDR2 SVGEGT. Trimming removed 7 bases from V and 3 bases from J, with 13 bases in between. The CDR3 extends over 14 amino acids. Here the CDR3 DNA reads TGTGCCAGCATTAACCAAGGGGACTACAATGAGCAGTTCTTC. It codes for CASINQGDYNEQFF.

The chain recombines TRBV5-1 with TRBJ1-2; the D is unclear. CDR3 length: 13 residues. CDR1 is SGHRS, CDR2 YFSETQ, per germline. The V and J ends lost 1 base and 12 bases respectively, with 16 bases between them. The CDR3 coding sequence is TGCGCCAGCAGCTTGACTGTAGGTGACATCCACACCTTC. This gives the protein CASSLTVGDIHTF.

The chain links TRBV27 to TRBJ1-2; 10 bases are shared with TRBD1. V lost 3 bases to trimming and J lost 5 bases; unmatched junction nucleotides: 6. Germline V lookup: CDR1 MNHEY, CDR2 SMNVEV (reference sequence). The CDR3 sequence is 15 residues long. The CDR3 DNA follows: TGTGCCAGCAGTTTTACAGCGGGACAGGGGTATGGCTACACCTTC. It translates to CASSFTAGQGYGYTF.

The V call is TRBV6-2 or TRBV6-3, the J call TRBJ2-1, with 10 bases lining up with TRBD2. The CDR3 covers 15 residues. Trimming took 2 bases from V and 5 from J; bases not matched to a gene: 3. Germline CDR1 MNHEY, CDR2 SVGEGT. The CDR3 reads CASSYRTSGHNEQFF. DNA for the CDR3: TGTGCCAGCAGTTACAGGACTAGCGGACACAATGAGCAGTTCTTC.

Only a few counts were recorded for this clonotype. This chain uses TRBV5-1 with TRBJ2-5, with D perhaps matching TRBD1 (6 bases). Germline V lookup: CDR1 SGHRS, CDR2 YFSETQ. The CDR3 is made up of 16 amino acids. V was shortened by 4 bases and J by 1 base, with 17 bases between the two germline ends. CDR3 sequence: CASSLVTGTLQETQYF. Here the CDR3 DNA reads TGCGCCAGCAGCCTAGTGACAGGCACGCTCCAAGAGACCCAGTACTTC. The full variable domain, with the rest looked up from reference TRBV5-1 and TRBJ2-5, is KAGVTQTPRYLIKTRGQQVTLSCSPISGHRSVSWYQQTPGQGLQFLFEYFSETQRNKGNFPGRFSGRQFSNSRSEMNVSTLELGDSALYLCASSLVTGTLQETQYFGPGTRLLVL.

J is TRBJ2-7 and V is TRBV12-3 or TRBV12-4; TRBD1 might be the D (6 bases). The CDR3 consists of 15 residues. V was pared by 5 bases and J by 2 bases, with 16 bases between. The DNA for the CDR3 is TGTGCCAGCAGTCGGGACAACCCTAGTACCTACGAGCAGTACTTC. Protein sequence: CASSRDNPSTYEQYF.

The chain uses TRBV12-3 or TRBV12-4 and TRBJ2-1, with TRBD1 as a possible D gene (6 bases). This CDR3 has 16 residues. Trimming left V 5 bases short and J 7 bases short, with 21 bases between. CDR3 sequence (DNA): TGTGCCAGCAGTCCTCGACAGGCCGAGTCGGGGAATGAGCAGTTCTTC. Amino acids: CASSPRQAESGNEQFF.

The V gene is TRBV15, the J gene TRBJ2-7; D might be TRBD1 (6 bases). CDR3 length: 15 amino acids. Germline CDR1 reads LNHNV; CDR2 reads YYDKDF (reference sequence). Trimming took off 3 bases at V and 0 bases at J, with 12 bases between the two ends. The CDR3 coding sequence is TGTGCCACCAGCAGTAACACAGGGAGCTCCTACGAGCAGTACTTC. Amino acids: CATSSNTGSSYEQYF.